This T cell receptor (beta chain) was sequenced during a study of blood T cell repertoires in COVID-19. Study-level information: The samples span acute and convalescent COVID-19 from the United States, Italy and Spain. PBMCs, B-cell-depleted T cells, or T cells provided the cDNA or gDNA that made up the material.

CDR3 length equals 16 residues. The germline V gene encodes CDR1 LGHDT and CDR2 YNNKEL (reference sequence). The V segment lost 1 base and the J segment 6 bases; nucleotides outside the gene matches: 3. Original methodology: Nucleated cell number was recorded as an estimate derived from reference gene primer amplification. Sequencing used immunoSEQ multiplex PCR; TCRdb keeps in-frame clones, though not all of them. The V and J calls and clone size were taken over from that table, and D and trimming were inferred from the DNA. Counted here are around 280,000 clones, about nine tenths occurring once; the ten biggest clones make up about 2.2%.

The chain links TRBV3-1 (or the pseudogene TRBV3-2) to TRBJ2-2; TRBD2 aligns across 12 bases. The sequence derives from a woman aged 45-59 years who had recovered from COVID-19. Sequencing used peripheral blood. The CDR3 DNA follows: TGTGCCAGCAGCCAAGCGCTAGCGGGGGGGCCCGGGGAGCTGTTTTTT. This encodes CASSQALAGGPGELFF.